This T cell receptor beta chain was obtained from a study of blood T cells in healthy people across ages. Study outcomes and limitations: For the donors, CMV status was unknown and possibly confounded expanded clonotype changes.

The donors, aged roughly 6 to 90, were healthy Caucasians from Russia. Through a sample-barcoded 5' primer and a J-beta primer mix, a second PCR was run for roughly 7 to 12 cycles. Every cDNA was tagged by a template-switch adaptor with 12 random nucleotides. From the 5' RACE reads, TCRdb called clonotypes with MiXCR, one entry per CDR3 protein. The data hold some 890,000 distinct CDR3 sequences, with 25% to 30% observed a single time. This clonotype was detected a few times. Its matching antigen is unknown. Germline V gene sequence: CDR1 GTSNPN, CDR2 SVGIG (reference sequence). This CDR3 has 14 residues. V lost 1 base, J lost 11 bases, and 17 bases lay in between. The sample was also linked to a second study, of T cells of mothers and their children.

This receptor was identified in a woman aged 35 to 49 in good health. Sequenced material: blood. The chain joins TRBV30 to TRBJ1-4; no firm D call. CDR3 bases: TGTGCCTGGAGTGAGGAGCGGATCGTTAGGAAACTGTTTTTT. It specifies CAWSEERIVRKLFF.